This note documents a single T cell receptor beta chain sequence. The antigen remains unidentified. V lost 6 bases and J lost 0; bases outside the gene matches: 4. The CDR3 sequence is 15 residues long. Germline CDR1 reads KGHSH; CDR2 reads LQKENI. This sample stems from a study of glioma-infiltrating T cells after dendritic cell vaccination. The method was immunoSEQ multiplex PCR; TCRdb's version includes in-frame clones alone and lacks a portion of them. The sample lists 85,000 to 110,000 clones, approximately 80% occurring once. Blood PBMC samples: pre-vaccination, two weeks post third vaccination, and at tumor progression. Study results and limitations: The cohort had few patients with full blood and tumor sets. Patients with more pretreatment TILs had longer time to progression and survival.

The chain couples TRBV18 to TRBJ2-3; 9 bases match TRBD2. This receptor was taken from a human donor with glioblastoma. Sequencing was performed on blood, taken before dendritic cell vaccination. The chain's CDR3 is CASSPSGTSTDTQYF. CDR3 nucleotides: TGTGCCAGCTCGCCTAGCGGGACTAGCACAGATACGCAGTATTTT.